This T cell receptor (beta chain) stems from a study of cytomegalovirus exposure and HLA in healthy donors. With 60 Vbeta and 13 Jbeta primers, the PCR was carried out. Some clones are missing from TCRdb's copy, which holds only in-frame ones; the method was immunoSEQ multiplex PCR. In the table there are some 110,000 clones, roughly 75% of which are singletons. Sample: PBMCs. The source is a man aged 35 to 55 in good health and CMV-seronegative.

DNA for the CDR3: TGTGCCAGCTCAGGGACAGGGGGTTACGAGCAGTACTTC. This sequence encodes CASSGTGGYEQYF. The V call is TRBV18, the J call TRBJ2-7, with 11 nucleotides matching TRBD1. The length of the CDR3 is 13 residues. The germline V gene has CDR1 KGHSH and CDR2 LQKENI. Germline trimming cut 5 bases from V and 4 bases from J; bases unmatched to any gene: 1.